The following is a TCR beta chain sequence with its context. The junction differs from germline at one of its ends, possibly a read error. The data belong to a study of blood T cell repertoires in COVID-19. Background on the study: In each case, the material was cDNA or gDNA derived from T cells, B-cell-depleted T cells, or PBMCs.

This CDR3 spans 12 amino acids. Germline V gene data show CDR1 as SEHNR and CDR2 as FQNEAQ (reference sequence). Using immunoSEQ multiplex PCR, the repertoire was profiled, and TCRdb retains in-frame clones only, with some absent. This sample carries 220,000 or so clones, about four fifths of them seen once, and the ten largest clones take roughly 2.3%. Input material: peripheral blood. The sequence derives from a woman in her sixties with acute or convalescent COVID-19. The chain combines TRBV7-9 with TRBJ1-2; the D is unclear. The CDR3 here is CASSLPGEPRSF. CDR3 in DNA: TGTGCCAGCAGCTTACCCGGAGAGCCGCGATCCTTC.